Listed below are T cell receptor beta chains from one sample, sequenced in a study of T cell responses to AZD1222 COVID-19 vaccine. Here immunoSEQ multiplex PCR was the method, and the copy in TCRdb shows in-frame clones only, minus some. The sample has roughly 140,000 clones, roughly nine tenths seen once. Sequencing was performed on peripheral blood, taken on day 0 of AZD1222 vaccination. These receptors all come from an adult in good health. Both conserved end residues are part of each CDR3.

>TRBV20-1|TRBJ1-1|9
CSARAGAFF
>TRBV28|TRBJ1-1|17
CASSPLHLGRRNTEAFF
>TRBV5-5|TRBJ2-7|14
CASSLRGSPGEQYF
>TRBV11-2|TRBJ2-1|13
CASTLRGVNEQFF
>TRBV20-1|TRBJ2-7|12
CSASGDRYEQYF
>TRBV11-2|TRBJ2-7|14
CASSRGGGAWEQYF
>TRBV7-8|TRBJ2-3|12
CASSPFTDTQYF
>TRBV28|TRBJ1-3|16
CASRQTGTRSGNTIYF
>TRBV19|TRBJ2-1|22
CASSIGSRGTSGPLSSYNEQFF
>TRBV7-8|TRBJ1-1|13
CASSLVPEGEAFF
>TRBV7-2|TRBJ1-2|15
CASSYRGQMVGGYTF
>TRBV6-5|TRBJ1-4|15
CASRKGDWGREKLFF
>TRBV20-1|TRBJ1-6|14
CSASGPGNNSPLHF
>TRBV5-1|TRBJ2-5|14
CASSLLAGGETQYF